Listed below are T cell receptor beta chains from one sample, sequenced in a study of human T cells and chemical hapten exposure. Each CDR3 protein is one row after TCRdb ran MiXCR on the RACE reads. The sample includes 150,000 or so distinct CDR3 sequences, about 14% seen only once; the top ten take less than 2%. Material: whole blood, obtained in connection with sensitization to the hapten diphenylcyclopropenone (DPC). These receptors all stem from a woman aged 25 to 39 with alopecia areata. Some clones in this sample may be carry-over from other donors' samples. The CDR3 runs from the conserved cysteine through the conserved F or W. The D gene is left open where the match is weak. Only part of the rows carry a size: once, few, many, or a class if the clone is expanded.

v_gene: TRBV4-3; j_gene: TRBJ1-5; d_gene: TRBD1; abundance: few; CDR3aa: CASSQDFRQGASHQPQHF; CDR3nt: TGCGCCAGCAGCCAAGATTTTCGACAGGGGGCTTCACATCAGCCCCAGCATTTT
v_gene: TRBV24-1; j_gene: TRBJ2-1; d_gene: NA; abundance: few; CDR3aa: CATSDSRVGNEQFF; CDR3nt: TGTGCCACCAGTGATTCGAGGGTTGGCAATGAGCAGTTCTTC
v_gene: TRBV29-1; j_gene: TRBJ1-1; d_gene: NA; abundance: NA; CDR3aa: CSVDGGTEAFF; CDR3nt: TGCAGCGTTGATGGGGGAACTGAAGCTTTCTTT
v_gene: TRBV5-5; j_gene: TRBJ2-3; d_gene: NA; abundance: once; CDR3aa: CASSFTSPDTQYF; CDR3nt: TGTGCCAGCAGCTTCACTAGCCCAGATACGCAGTATTTT
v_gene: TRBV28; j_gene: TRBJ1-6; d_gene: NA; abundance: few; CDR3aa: CASSGGGKDNSPLHF; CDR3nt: TGTGCCAGCAGCGGAGGGGGAAAGGACAATTCACCCCTCCACTTT
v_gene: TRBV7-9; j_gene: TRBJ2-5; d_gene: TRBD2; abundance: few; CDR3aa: CASSSSGGQLETQYF; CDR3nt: TGTGCCAGCAGCTCTAGCGGGGGGCAATTGGAGACCCAGTACTTC
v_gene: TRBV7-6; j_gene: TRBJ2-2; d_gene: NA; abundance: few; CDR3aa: CASRGSGRDTGELFF; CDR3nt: TGTGCCAGCAGGGGCTCCGGGCGGGACACCGGGGAGCTGTTTTTT
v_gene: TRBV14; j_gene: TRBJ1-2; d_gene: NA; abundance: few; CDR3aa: CASSYGREGHGYTF; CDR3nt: TGTGCCAGCAGCTACGGACGGGAAGGGCATGGCTACACCTTC
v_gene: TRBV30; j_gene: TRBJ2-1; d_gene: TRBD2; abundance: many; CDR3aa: CAWRPPRTSGSYEQFF; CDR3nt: TGTGCCTGGAGACCACCGAGGACTAGCGGGAGCTATGAGCAGTTCTTC
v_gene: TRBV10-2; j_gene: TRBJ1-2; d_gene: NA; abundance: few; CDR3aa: CASEDAGLGPRTEDKTNYGYTF; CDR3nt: TGCGCCAGCGAGGACGCAGGTCTGGGGCCGCGGACCGAGGATAAGACTAACTATGGCTACACCTTC
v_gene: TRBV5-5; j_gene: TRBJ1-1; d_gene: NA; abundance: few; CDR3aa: CASRRQASLIMNTEAFF; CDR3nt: TGTGCCAGCAGGAGACAGGCGTCCCTCATCATGAACACTGAAGCTTTCTTT
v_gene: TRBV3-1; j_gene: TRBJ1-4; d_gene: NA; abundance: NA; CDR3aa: CASSQGRLMRLFF; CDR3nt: TGTGCCAGCAGCCAAGGACGCCTGATGAGACTGTTTTTT
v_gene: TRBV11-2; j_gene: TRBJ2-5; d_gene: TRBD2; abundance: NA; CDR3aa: CASSFTPGLGETQYF; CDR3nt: TGTGCCAGCAGCTTTACCCCGGGACTAGGGGAGACCCAGTACTTC
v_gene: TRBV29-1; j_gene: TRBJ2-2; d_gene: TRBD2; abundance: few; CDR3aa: CSAGLAGASGELFF; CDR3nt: TGCAGCGCCGGCTTAGCGGGAGCCTCCGGGGAGCTGTTTTTT
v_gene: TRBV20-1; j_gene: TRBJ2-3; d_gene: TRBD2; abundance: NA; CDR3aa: CSARDPRGSSDTQYF; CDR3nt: TGCAGTGCTAGAGATCCTCGCGGGAGCTCAGATACGCAGTATTTT
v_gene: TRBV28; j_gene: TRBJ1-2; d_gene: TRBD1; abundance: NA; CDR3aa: CASSLLGTGSPRYGYTF; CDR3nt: TGTGCCAGCAGTTTATTGGGGACAGGGAGTCCTCGCTATGGCTACACCTTC
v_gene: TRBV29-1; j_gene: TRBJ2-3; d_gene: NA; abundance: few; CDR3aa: CSATQGADTQYF; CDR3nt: TGCAGCGCAACACAGGGCGCAGATACGCAGTATTTT
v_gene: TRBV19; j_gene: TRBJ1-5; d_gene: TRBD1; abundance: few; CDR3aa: CASSIDPGTVGNQPQHF; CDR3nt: TGTGCCAGTAGTATAGACCCCGGGACAGTGGGAAATCAGCCCCAGCATTTT
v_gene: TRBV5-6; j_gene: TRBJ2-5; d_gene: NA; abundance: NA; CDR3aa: CASSPAGTPRETQYF; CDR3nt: TGTGCCAGCAGCCCGGCCGGGACGCCCCGAGAGACCCAGTACTTC
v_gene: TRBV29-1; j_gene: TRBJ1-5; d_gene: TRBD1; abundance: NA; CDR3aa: CSVGTAIGNQPQHF; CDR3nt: TGCAGCGTCGGGACAGCAATAGGGAATCAGCCCCAGCATTTT
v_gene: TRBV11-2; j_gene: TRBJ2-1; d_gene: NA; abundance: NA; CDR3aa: CASSPHGDELFF; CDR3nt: TGTGCCAGCAGCCCCCACGGGGATGAGCTGTTCTTC
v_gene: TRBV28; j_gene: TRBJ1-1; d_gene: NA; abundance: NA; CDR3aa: CASFFDRGFYTEAFF; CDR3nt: TGTGCCAGTTTCTTCGATCGGGGATTTTACACTGAAGCTTTCTTT
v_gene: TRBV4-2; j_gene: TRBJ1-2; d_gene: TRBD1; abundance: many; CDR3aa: CASSQAGGLLNYGYTF; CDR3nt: TGTGCCAGCAGCCAAGCAGGGGGCTTATTAAATTATGGCTACACCTTC
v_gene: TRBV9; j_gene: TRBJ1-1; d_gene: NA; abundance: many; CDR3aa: CASSVVPGAVGTEAFF; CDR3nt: TGTGCCAGCAGCGTAGTTCCGGGGGCGGTAGGCACTGAAGCTTTCTTT
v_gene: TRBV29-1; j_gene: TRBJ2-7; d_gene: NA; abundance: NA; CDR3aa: CSVISGQGNHEQYF; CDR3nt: TGCAGCGTAATATCAGGGCAGGGTAACCACGAGCAGTACTTC
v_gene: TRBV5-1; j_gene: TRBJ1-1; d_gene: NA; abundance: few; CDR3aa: CASSNSHTEAFF; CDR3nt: TGCGCCAGCAGCAACTCTCACACTGAAGCTTTCTTT
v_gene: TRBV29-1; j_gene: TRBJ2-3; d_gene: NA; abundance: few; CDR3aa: CSVVGTITDTQYF; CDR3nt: TGCAGCGTTGTTGGGACCATCACAGATACGCAGTATTTT
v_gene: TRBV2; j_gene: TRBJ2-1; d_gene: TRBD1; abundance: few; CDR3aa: CASSGDDRALMIF; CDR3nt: TGTGCCAGCAGTGGAGACGACAGGGCACTTATGATCTTC
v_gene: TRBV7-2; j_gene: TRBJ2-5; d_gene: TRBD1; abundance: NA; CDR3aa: CASSSGQAKTQYF; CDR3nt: TGTGCCAGCAGCTCGGGACAGGCTAAGACCCAGTACTTC
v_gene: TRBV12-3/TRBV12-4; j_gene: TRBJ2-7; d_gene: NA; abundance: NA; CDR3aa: CASSFSLGVLSYEQYF; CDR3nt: TGTGCCAGCAGTTTTAGTCTTGGGGTCCTCTCCTACGAGCAGTACTTC
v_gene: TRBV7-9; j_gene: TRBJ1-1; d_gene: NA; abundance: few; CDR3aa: CASSLEGRLNTEAFF; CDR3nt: TGTGCCAGCAGCTTAGAGGGACGCTTGAACACTGAAGCTTTCTTT
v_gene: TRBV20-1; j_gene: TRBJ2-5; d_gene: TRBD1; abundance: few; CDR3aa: CSARTGDRTQYF; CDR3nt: TGCAGTGCTAGGACAGGGGACAGGACCCAGTACTTC
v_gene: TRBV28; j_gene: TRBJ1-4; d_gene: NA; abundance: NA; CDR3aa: CASSLVNEKLFF; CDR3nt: TGTGCCAGCAGTTTAGTTAATGAAAAACTGTTTTTT
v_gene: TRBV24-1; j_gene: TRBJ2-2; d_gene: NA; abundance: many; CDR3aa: CATSDRRRTVGELFF; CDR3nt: TGTGCCACCAGTGACCGCCGAAGGACCGTCGGGGAGCTGTTTTTT
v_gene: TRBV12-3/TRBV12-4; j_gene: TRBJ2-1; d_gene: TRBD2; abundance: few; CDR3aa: CASATGTSGGFEQFF; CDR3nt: TGTGCCAGCGCGACCGGGACTAGCGGGGGGTTTGAGCAGTTCTTC
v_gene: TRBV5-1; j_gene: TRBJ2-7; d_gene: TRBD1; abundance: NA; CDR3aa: CASSLGGPTPYEQYF; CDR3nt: TGCGCCAGCAGCTTAGGGGGCCCAACTCCCTACGAGCAGTACTTC
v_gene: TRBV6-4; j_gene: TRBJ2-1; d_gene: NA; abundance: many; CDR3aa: CASSERRGGEQFF; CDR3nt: TGTGCCAGCAGCGAGCGGAGGGGAGGTGAGCAGTTCTTC
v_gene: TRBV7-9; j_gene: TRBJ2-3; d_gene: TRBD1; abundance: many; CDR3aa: CASSLTRTGLTDTQYF; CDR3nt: TGTGCCAGCAGCTTAACCAGGACAGGGTTAACAGATACGCAGTATTTT
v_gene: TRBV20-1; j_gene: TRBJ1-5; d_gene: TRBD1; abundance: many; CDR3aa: CSAIPGQARNQPQHF; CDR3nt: TGCAGTGCTATTCCGGGACAGGCTCGCAATCAGCCCCAGCATTTT
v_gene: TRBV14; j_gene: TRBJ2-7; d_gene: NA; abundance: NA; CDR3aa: CASSQTTGNASYEQYF; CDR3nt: TGTGCCAGCAGCCAAACAACAGGGAACGCCTCCTACGAGCAGTACTTC
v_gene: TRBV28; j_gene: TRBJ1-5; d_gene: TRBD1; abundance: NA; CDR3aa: CASSVPGGVQPQHF; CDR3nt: TGTGCCAGCAGTGTACCAGGGGGCGTTCAGCCCCAGCATTTT
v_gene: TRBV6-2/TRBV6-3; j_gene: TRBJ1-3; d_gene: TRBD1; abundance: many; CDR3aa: CASGGQTGYGNTIYF; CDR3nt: TGTGCCAGCGGAGGACAGACAGGGTACGGAAACACCATATATTTT
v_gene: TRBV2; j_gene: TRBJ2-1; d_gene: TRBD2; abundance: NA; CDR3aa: CASSGGLVGDEQFF; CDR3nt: TGTGCCAGCAGTGGCGGACTAGTAGGCGATGAGCAGTTCTTC
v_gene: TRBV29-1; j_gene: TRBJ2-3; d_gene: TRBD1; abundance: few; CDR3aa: CSVEDQGASTDTQYF; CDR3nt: TGCAGCGTTGAGGACCAGGGGGCCAGCACAGATACGCAGTATTTT
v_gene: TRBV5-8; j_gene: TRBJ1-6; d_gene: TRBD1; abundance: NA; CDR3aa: CASSFGTGSSPLHF; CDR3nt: TGTGCCAGCAGCTTCGGGACAGGGAGCTCACCCCTCCACTTT
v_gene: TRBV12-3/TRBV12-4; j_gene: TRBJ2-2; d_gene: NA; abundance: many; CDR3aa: CASSSGRYQRGELFF; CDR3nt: TGTGCCAGCAGCTCCGGCCGCTATCAACGCGGGGAGCTGTTTTTT
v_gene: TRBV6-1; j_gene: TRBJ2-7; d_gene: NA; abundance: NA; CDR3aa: CASKDREGSYEQYF; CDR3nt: TGTGCCAGCAAAGACAGGGAGGGCTCCTACGAGCAGTACTTC
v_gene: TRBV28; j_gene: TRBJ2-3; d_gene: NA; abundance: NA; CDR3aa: CASSVRTDTQYF; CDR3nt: TGTGCCAGCAGTGTGCGCACAGATACGCAGTATTTT
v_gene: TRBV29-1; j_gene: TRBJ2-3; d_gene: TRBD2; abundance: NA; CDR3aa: CSVEGERGGTDTQYF; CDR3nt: TGCAGCGTTGAAGGAGAGCGGGGGGGCACAGATACGCAGTATTTT
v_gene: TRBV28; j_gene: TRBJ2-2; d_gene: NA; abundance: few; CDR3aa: CASSFDRTITGELFF; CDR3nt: TGTGCCAGCAGTTTCGATCGGACAATCACCGGGGAGCTGTTTTTT
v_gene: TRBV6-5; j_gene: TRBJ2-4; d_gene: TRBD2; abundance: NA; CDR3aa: CASRKGLAGENIQYF; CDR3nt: TGTGCCAGCAGAAAGGGACTAGCGGGAGAAAACATTCAGTACTTC
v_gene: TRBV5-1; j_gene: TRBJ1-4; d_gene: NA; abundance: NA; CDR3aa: CASSLGAQNEKLFF; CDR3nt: TGCGCCAGCAGCCTTGGGGCGCAGAATGAAAAACTGTTTTTT
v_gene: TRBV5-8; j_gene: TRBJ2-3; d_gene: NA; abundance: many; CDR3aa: CASSFGRISSTDTQYF; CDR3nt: TGTGCCAGCAGCTTTGGCCGAATTTCTAGCACAGATACGCAGTATTTT
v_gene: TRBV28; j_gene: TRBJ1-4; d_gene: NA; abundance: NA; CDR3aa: CASSLATDEKLFF; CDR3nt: TGTGCCAGCAGTTTAGCCACGGATGAAAAACTGTTTTTT
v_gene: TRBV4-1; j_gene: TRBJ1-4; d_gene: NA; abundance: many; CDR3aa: CASSQAPVTIEKLFF; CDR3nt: TGCGCCAGCAGCCAAGCCCCAGTTACGATTGAAAAACTGTTTTTT
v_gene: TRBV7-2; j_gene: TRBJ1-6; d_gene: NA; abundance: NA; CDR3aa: CASSFSGDSPLHF; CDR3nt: TGTGCCAGCAGCTTCTCGGGGGATTCACCCCTCCACTTT
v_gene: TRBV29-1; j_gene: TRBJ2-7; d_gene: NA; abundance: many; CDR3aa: CSVVGAGAYEQYF; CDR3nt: TGCAGCGTGGTCGGGGCCGGGGCCTACGAGCAGTACTTC
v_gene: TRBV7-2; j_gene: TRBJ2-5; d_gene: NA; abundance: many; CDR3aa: CASSPGYQETQYF; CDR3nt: TGTGCCAGCAGCCCAGGGTACCAAGAGACCCAGTACTTC
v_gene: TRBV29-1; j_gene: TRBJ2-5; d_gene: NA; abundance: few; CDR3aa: CSGIRGGETQYF; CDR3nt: TGCAGCGGTATCAGGGGAGGAGAGACCCAGTACTTC
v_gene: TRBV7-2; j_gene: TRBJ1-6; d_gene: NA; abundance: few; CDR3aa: CASSLVGTPTSSYNSPLHF; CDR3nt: TGTGCCAGCAGCTTAGTCGGGACACCTACGAGCTCCTATAATTCACCCCTCCACTTT